This T cell receptor beta chain came from a study of cytomegalovirus exposure and HLA in healthy donors. Study-level results: A later analysis revealed that TCR association rates differed between HLA loci, peaking at DRB1 and bottoming out at HLA-C.

In the PCR, 60 Vbeta and 13 Jbeta primers were used. Assay: immunoSEQ multiplex PCR; the TCRdb copy retains only in-frame clones and omits some. The sample holds some 160,000 clones, around three quarters seen once. CDR1 is MGHRA, CDR2 YSYEKL, per germline. Trimming took 2 bases from V and 6 from J, leaving 11 bases between them. The CDR3 is made up of 14 amino acids. Worth noting for this clone: Its antigen is not known.

This clonotype was obtained from a middle-aged woman in good health and CMV-seronegative. Sequencing input: PBMCs. The J gene is TRBJ2-1, the V gene TRBV4-1; a weak D match, TRBD2 (5 bases). DNA of the CDR3: TGCGCCAGCAGCCAACTTGTTGAGGGCAATGAGCAGTTCTTC. It yields the protein CASSQLVEGNEQFF.